In its sample, the clone carrying this TCR beta chain was seen a few times. This sample was included in a study of blood T cell repertoires in COVID-19. Study details: Samples representing acute and convalescent COVID-19 were sourced from the United States, Italy and Spain. The analysed material was cDNA or gDNA that came from T cells, B-cell-depleted T cells, or PBMCs.

Germline V CDR1 and CDR2: SQVTM, ANQGSEA. Trimming stripped 4 bases from V and 1 base from J, with 8 bases between. The CDR3 totals 13 residues. In the original workflow: Cell counts per sample came from amplifying reference gene primers. Clones were read by immunoSEQ multiplex PCR, and TCRdb kept only the in-frame ones, dropping some. From that table come the V and J calls and clone size; the DNA was used to work out D and trimming. Here the sample spans about 90,000 clones, 80% to 85% being singletons. The gene calls are TRBV29-1 and TRBJ1-3, with D hard to call. The sequenced sample consisted of peripheral blood. This receptor was taken from a man aged 55 to 70 with acute or convalescent COVID-19. CDR3 DNA: TGCAGCGTTGTTTCAGATTCTGGAAACACCATATATTTT. It specifies CSVVSDSGNTIYF.